This T cell receptor beta chain appears in the sequencing data of a study of blood T cell repertoires in COVID-19. Study-wide background: Italy, Spain and the United States were the sources of the convalescent and acute COVID-19 samples. PBMCs, B-cell-depleted T cells, or T cells provided the cDNA or gDNA that made up the material.

The trim removed 3 bases at V and 8 bases at J, leaving 13 bases unmatched. CDR1 is LNHDA and CDR2 is SQIVND in the germline V gene (reference sequence). There are 16 residues in the CDR3. Per the original methods: Reference gene primer amplification yielded estimated nucleated cell counts. Using immunoSEQ multiplex PCR, the repertoire was profiled, and TCRdb retains in-frame clones only, with some absent. D and trimming come from the DNA, and the V and J calls and clone size come from that table. Of fewer than 350,000 clones listed, under 90% were seen once; the top ten hold just under 3%. This TCR came from an older woman with active or convalescent COVID-19. The chain is built from TRBV19 and TRBJ2-1; TRBD2 matches at 7 bases. The specimen sequenced was peripheral blood. CDR3 loop: CASSMGPPTSMDEQFF. The CDR3 DNA reads as TGTGCCAGTAGTATGGGCCCCCCGACTAGCATGGATGAGCAGTTCTTC.